This T cell receptor beta chain was sequenced in a study of blood T cell repertoires in COVID-19. The wider study: PBMCs, B-cell-depleted T cells, or T cells were the source of the cDNA or gDNA that made up the material.

In its sample, this clone was seen once. The authors' processing: Scientists estimated how many nucleated cells there were by amplifying reference gene primers. Assay: immunoSEQ multiplex PCR; the TCRdb copy retains only in-frame clones and omits some. D and trimming were read from the DNA, whereas the V and J calls and clone size are those reported in that table. Altogether about 190,000 clones are present, about 81% being singletons, with the ten largest covering around 3.5%. V lost 9 bases to trimming and J lost 12 bases; unmatched junction nucleotides: 14. The CDR3 loop spans 15 amino acids. CDR1 and CDR2 (germline): SGHAT, FQDESV (reference sequence).

Sequencing was done on a sample of PBMCs or T cells enriched from blood (not recorded which). This rearrangement joins TRBV11-1 to TRBJ2-1; 13 bases match TRBD2. This TCR was sampled from a woman aged 25-40 years who had recovered from COVID-19. The CDR3, as DNA: TGTGCCAGTTCACCAACCGGACTAGCGGGAGAGAGGCAGTTCTTC. It is translated as CASSPTGLAGERQFF.